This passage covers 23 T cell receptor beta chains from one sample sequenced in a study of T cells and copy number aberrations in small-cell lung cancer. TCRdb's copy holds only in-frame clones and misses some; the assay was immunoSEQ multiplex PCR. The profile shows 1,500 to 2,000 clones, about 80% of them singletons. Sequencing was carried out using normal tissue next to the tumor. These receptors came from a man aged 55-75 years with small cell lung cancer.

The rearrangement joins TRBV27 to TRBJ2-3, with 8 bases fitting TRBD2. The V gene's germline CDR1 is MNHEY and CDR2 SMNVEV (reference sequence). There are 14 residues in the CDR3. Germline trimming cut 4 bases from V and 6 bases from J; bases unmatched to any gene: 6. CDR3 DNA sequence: TGTGCCAGCAGTTCCGGGGGGGCAGGGGATACGCAGTATTTT. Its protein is CASSSGGAGDTQYF.

CDR3 region: CASSSWGPYGYTF. CDR3 nucleotides: TGTGCCAGCAGTTCTTGGGGCCCCTATGGCTACACCTTC. The chain recombines TRBV28 with TRBJ1-2; a weak D match, TRBD1 (5 bases). The CDR3 runs to 13 residues. Germline values: CDR1 MDHEN, CDR2 SYDVKM. Trimming took off 4 bases at V and 4 bases at J, with 10 bases between the two ends.

This chain's CDR3 is CASSPGDGSPLHF. CDR3 sequence (DNA): TGTGCCAGCAGTCCTGGGGATGGATCACCCCTCCACTTT. This sequence joins TRBV2 and TRBJ1-6; no reliable D call. V gave up 5 bases and J gave up 10 bases, with 12 bases separating them. Germline assignment: CDR1 SNHLY and CDR2 FYNNEI. This CDR3 has 13 amino acids.

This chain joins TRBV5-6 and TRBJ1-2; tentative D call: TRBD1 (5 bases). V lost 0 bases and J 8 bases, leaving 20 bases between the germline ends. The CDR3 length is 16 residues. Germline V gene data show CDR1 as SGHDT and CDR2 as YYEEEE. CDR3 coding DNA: TGTGCCAGCAGCTTGGGTCGTCAGGGTAGTGTGAAGGGCTACACCTTC. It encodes CASSLGRQGSVKGYTF.

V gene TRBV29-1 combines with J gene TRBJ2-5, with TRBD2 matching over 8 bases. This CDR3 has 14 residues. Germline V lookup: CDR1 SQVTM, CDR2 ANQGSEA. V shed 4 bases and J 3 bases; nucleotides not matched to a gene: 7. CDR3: CSVGPSGGEETQYF. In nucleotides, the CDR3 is TGCAGCGTTGGCCCTTCGGGGGGGGAAGAGACCCAGTACTTC.

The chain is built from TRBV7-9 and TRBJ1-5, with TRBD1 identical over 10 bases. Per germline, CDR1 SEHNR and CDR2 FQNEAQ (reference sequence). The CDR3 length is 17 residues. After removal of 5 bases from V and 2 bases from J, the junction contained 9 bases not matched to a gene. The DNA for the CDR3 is TGTGCCAGCAGCAACGTCGGGGGGACAGGGGGCAATCAGCCCCAGCATTTT. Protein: CASSNVGGTGGNQPQHF.

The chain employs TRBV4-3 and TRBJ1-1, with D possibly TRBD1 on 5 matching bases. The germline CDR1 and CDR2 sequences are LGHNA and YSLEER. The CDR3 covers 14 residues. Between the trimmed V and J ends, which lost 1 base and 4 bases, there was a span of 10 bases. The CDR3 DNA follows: TGCGCCAGCAGCCAAGTGGCGGGGCGCACTGAAGCTTTCTTT. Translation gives CASSQVAGRTEAFF.

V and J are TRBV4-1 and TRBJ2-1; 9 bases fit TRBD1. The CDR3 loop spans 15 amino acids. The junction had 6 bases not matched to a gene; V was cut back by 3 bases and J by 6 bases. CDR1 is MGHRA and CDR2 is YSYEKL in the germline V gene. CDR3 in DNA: TGCGCCAGCAGCCAGAATATACAGGGGGCCAATGAGCAGTTCTTC. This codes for CASSQNIQGANEQFF.

DNA of the CDR3: TGTGCCAGCAGCAAATCAGGGGAGCGGAATTCACCCCTCCACTTT. Translated, it gives CASSKSGERNSPLHF. The gene calls are TRBV7-2 and TRBJ1-6; possibly TRBD1 for D (6 bases). Germline loops: CDR1 SGHTA, CDR2 FQGNSA. V lost 5 bases and J 7 bases, leaving 15 bases between the germline ends. CDR3 length: 15 residues.

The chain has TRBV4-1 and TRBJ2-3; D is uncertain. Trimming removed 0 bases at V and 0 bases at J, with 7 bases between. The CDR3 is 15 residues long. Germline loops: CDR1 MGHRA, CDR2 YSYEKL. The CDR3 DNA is TGCGCCAGCAGCCAAGATCGGCGGAGCACAGATACGCAGTATTTT. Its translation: CASSQDRRSTDTQYF.

The CDR3 spells CASSLSPYEQYF. The CDR3 DNA follows: TGTGCCAGCAGCTTGAGTCCCTACGAGCAGTACTTC. The genes are TRBV7-2 and TRBJ2-7; D gene uncertain. CDR1 is SGHTA and CDR2 is FQGNSA in the germline V gene. V gave up 3 bases and J gave up 2 bases, with 5 bases separating them. CDR3 length: 12 residues.

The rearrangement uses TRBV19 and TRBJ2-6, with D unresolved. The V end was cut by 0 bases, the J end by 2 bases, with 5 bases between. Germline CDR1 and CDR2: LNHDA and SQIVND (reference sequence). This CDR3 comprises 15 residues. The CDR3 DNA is TGTGCCAGTAGTATAGATCGTCCTGGGGCCAACGTCCTGACTTTC. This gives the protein CASSIDRPGANVLTF.

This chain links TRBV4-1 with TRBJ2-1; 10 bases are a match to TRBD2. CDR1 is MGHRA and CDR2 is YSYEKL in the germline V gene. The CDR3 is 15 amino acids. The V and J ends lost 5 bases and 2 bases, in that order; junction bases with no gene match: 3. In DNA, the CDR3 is TGCGCCAGCAGCATAACTAGCGGGACCTACAATGAGCAGTTCTTC. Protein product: CASSITSGTYNEQFF.

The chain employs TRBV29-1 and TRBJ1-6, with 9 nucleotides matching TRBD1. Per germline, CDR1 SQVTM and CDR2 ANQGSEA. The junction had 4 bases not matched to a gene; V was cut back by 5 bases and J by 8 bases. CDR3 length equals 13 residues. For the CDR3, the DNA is TGCAGCGTTCGGGACAGGGAGGATTCACCCCTCCACTTT. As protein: CSVRDREDSPLHF.

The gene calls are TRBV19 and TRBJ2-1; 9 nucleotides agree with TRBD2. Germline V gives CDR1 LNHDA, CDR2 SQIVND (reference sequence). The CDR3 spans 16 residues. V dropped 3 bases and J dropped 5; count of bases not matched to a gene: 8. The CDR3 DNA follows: TGTGCCAGTAGTATCTATTCTAGCGGGGCCGACAATGAGCAGTTCTTC. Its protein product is CASSIYSSGADNEQFF.

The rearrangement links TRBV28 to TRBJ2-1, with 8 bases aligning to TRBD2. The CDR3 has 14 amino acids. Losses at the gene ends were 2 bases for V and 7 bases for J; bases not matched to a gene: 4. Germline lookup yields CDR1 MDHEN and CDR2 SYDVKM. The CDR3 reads CASSLRGGINEQFF. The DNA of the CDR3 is TGTGCCAGCAGTTTACGGGGGGGCATTAATGAGCAGTTCTTC.

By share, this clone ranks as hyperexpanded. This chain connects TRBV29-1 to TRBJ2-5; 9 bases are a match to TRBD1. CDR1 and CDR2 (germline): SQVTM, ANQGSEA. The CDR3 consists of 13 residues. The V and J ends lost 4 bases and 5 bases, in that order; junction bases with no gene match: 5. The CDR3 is CSVGQGGRETQYF. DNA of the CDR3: TGCAGCGTTGGACAGGGGGGGAGGGAGACCCAGTACTTC.

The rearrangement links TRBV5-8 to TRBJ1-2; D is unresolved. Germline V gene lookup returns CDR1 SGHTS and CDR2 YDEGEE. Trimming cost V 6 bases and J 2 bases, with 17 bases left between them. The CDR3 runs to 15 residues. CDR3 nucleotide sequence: TGTGCCAGCACCACCCCATGGGAGACCAACTATGGCTACACCTTC. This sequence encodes CASTTPWETNYGYTF.

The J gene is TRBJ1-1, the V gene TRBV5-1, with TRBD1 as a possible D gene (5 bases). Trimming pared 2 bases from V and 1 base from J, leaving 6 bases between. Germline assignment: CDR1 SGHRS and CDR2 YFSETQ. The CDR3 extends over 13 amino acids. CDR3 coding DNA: TGCGCCAGCAGCTTCCAGGGGAACACTGAAGCTTTCTTT. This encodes CASSFQGNTEAFF.

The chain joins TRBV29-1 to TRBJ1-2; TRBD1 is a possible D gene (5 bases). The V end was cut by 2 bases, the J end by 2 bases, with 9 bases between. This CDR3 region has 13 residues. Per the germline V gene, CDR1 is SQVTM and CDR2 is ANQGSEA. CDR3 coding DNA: TGCAGCGTTGAATTGGGGACGAACTATGGCTACACCTTC. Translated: CSVELGTNYGYTF. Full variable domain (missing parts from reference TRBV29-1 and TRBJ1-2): SAVISQKPSRDICQRGTSLTIQCQVDSQVTMMFWYRQQPGQSLTLIATANQGSEATYESGFVIDKFPISRPNLTFSTLTVSNMSPEDSSIYLCSVELGTNYGYTFGSGTRLTVV.

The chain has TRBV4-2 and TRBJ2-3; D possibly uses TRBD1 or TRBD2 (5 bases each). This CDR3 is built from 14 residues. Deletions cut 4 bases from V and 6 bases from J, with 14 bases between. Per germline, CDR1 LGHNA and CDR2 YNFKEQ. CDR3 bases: TGTGCCAGCAGCCTTGAACTCGAGGGGGATACGCAGTATTTT. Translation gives CASSLELEGDTQYF.

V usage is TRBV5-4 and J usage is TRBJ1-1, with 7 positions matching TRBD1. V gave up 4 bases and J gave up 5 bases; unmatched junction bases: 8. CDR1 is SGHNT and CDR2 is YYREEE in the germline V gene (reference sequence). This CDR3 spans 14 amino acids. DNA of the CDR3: TGTGCCAGCAGCCGACAGGGAAGGGAGACTGAAGCTTTCTTT. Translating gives CASSRQGRETEAFF. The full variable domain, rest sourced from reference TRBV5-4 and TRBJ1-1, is ETGVTQSPTHLIKTRGQQVTLRCSSQSGHNTVSWYQQALGQGPQFIFQYYREEENGRGNFPPRFSGLQFPNYSSELNVNALELDDSALYLCASSRQGRETEAFFGQGTRLTVV.

DNA of the CDR3: TGTGCCAGCAGTTTCCCACGGGACGCTAGCTCCTACGAGCAGTACTTC. It yields the protein CASSFPRDASSYEQYF. The rearrangement uses TRBV28 and TRBJ2-7; D is perhaps TRBD1 or TRBD2 (5 bases each). V dropped 3 bases and J dropped 0 bases, with 15 bases sitting between them. CDR3 length equals 16 residues. Germline V lookup: CDR1 MDHEN, CDR2 SYDVKM.